Listed below are T cell receptor beta chains from one sample, sequenced in a study of shared clonotypes between healthy human individuals. Here immunoSEQ multiplex PCR was the method, and the copy in TCRdb shows in-frame clones only, minus some. The sample holds around 1.6 million clones; around 98% are singletons and the top ten take roughly 0.4%. Sequencing was done on a sample of naive CD4+ T cells sorted from blood. These receptors were obtained from a man aged 25 to 40 in good health. Each CDR3 is given with its conserved first and last residue. A D gene is named only where the DNA matches it firmly. Some rows have no size entry. The others give once, few or many, or a class for an expanded clone.

TRBJ1-4 . . TRBV28 CAGSVGTNEKLFF TGTGCCGGCTCCGTAGGGACTAATGAAAAACTGTTTTTT
TRBJ2-2 . . TRBV11-3 CASSLVGGYGELFF TGTGCCAGCAGCTTAGTTGGGGGTTACGGGGAGCTGTTTTTT
TRBJ1-5 . once TRBV9 CASSPGGTGQPQHF TGTGCCAGCAGCCCGGGGGGCACGGGGCAGCCCCAGCATTTT
TRBJ2-7 . . TRBV5-4 CASRPGTDPYEQYF TGTGCCAGCAGACCGGGGACGGACCCCTACGAGCAGTACTTC
TRBJ1-2 . . TRBV2 CASSEGQYYGYTF TGTGCCAGCAGTGAAGGGCAGTACTATGGCTACACCTTC
TRBJ2-6 TRBD2 . TRBV9 CASSTGLAGSSGANVLTF TGTGCCAGCAGCACCGGACTAGCGGGGAGCTCTGGGGCCAACGTCCTGACTTTC
TRBJ2-1 . . TRBV11-3 CASSQGAALVNEQFF TGTGCCAGCAGCCAAGGTGCTGCTCTAGTCAATGAGCAGTTCTTC
TRBJ1-4 . . TRBV5-1 CASSLDRATNEKLFF TGCGCCAGCAGCTTGGATCGTGCAACTAATGAAAAACTGTTTTTT
TRBJ2-7 TRBD2 . TRBV30 CAWSAYRGTSGTAWGEQYF TGTGCCTGGAGTGCCTACAGGGGGACTAGCGGGACTGCCTGGGGCGAGCAGTACTTC
TRBJ2-7 . . TRBV6-6 CASKLDSPHEQYF TGTGCCAGCAAGCTGGACAGTCCCCACGAGCAGTACTTC
TRBJ2-7 TRBD1 once TRBV18 CASSQPGTGVNEQYF TGTGCCAGCTCACAACCGGGGACAGGGGTGAACGAGCAGTACTTC
TRBJ1-4 TRBD1 . TRBV27 CASRKDRANEKLFF TGTGCCAGCAGGAAGGACAGGGCTAATGAAAAACTGTTTTTT
TRBJ1-2 . . TRBV2 CASSDRGRGIYGYTF TGTGCCAGCAGTGACAGGGGAAGAGGGATCTATGGCTACACCTTC
TRBJ1-2 . . TRBV10-3 CAISTPGGPNYGYTF TGTGCCATCAGTACTCCGGGGGGACCCAACTATGGCTACACCTTC
TRBJ1-2 . few TRBV2 CASSMTAGYGYTF TGTGCCAGCAGTATGACAGCAGGGTATGGCTACACCTTC
TRBJ1-2 . . TRBV27 CASSLGGSGIGGYTF TGTGCCAGCAGTTTAGGTGGGTCAGGGATTGGTGGCTACACCTTC
TRBJ2-3 TRBD1 once TRBV7-9 CASSRQGGGTDTQYF TGTGCCAGCAGCCGACAGGGGGGGGGCACAGATACGCAGTATTTT
TRBJ1-1 TRBD1 once TRBV28 CASSLPGGRTEAFF TGTGCCAGCAGTTTACCAGGGGGGCGTACTGAAGCTTTCTTT
TRBJ2-3 . . TRBV7-3 CASSFGQNTDTQYF TGTGCCAGCAGCTTCGGACAGAACACAGATACGCAGTATTTT
TRBJ1-5 . . TRBV11-2 CASSLDPQVQPQHF TGTGCCAGCAGCTTAGATCCGCAGGTCCAGCCCCAGCATTTT
TRBJ2-3 . . TRBV19 CASSDSTDTQYF TGTGCCAGTAGTGACAGCACAGATACGCAGTATTTT
TRBJ2-3 . . TRBV7-9 CASSLIGTDTQYF TGTGCCAGCAGCTTAATTGGGACAGATACGCAGTATTTT
TRBJ2-2 . . TRBV7-9 CASMRPGVTGELFF TGTGCCAGCATGAGACCCGGAGTCACCGGGGAGCTGTTTTTT
TRBJ2-7 . . TRBV18 CASTPSVLGMGEQYF TGTGCCAGCACACCCTCGGTACTCGGGATGGGGGAGCAGTACTTC
TRBJ2-7 TRBD1 . TRBV14 CASSQGGTVFAYEQYF TGTGCCAGCAGCCAAGGGGGGACAGTATTTGCCTACGAGCAGTACTTC
TRBJ1-4 . . TRBV5-1 CASSYGLTQNEKLFF TGCGCCAGCAGCTACGGACTCACCCAAAATGAAAAACTGTTTTTT
TRBJ1-5 . . TRBV18 CASSPSGAGDQPQHF TGTGCCAGCTCACCATCAGGGGCTGGGGATCAGCCCCAGCATTTT
TRBJ2-3 TRBD2 . TRBV7-9 CASNVQGQAGGYRDTQYF TGTGCCAGCAACGTCCAGGGTCAGGCGGGAGGCTACCGAGATACGCAGTATTTT
TRBJ2-1 TRBD1 . TRBV6-5 CASVPGTGSYNEQFF TGTGCCAGTGTCCCCGGGACAGGGAGTTACAATGAGCAGTTCTTC
TRBJ2-7 TRBD1 . TRBV6-1 CASRHTWDRVTEQYF TGTGCCAGCAGACACACCTGGGACAGGGTAACCGAGCAGTACTTC
TRBJ2-7 TRBD1 . TRBV5-1 CASSQRPGQTYEQYF TGCGCCAGCAGCCAAAGACCGGGACAGACGTACGAGCAGTACTTC
TRBJ1-3 . . TRBV29-1 CSVEEGTGNTIYF TGCAGCGTTGAAGAAGGGACTGGAAACACCATATATTTT
TRBJ2-1 . . TRBV9 CASSVEGLNYNEQFF TGTGCCAGCAGCGTAGAGGGACTTAACTACAATGAGCAGTTCTTC
TRBJ2-7 . . TRBV10-1 CASRGRAVYEQYF TGCGCCAGCAGAGGGCGCGCAGTTTACGAGCAGTACTTC
TRBJ2-6 . . TRBV5-1 CASSAYSGANVLTF TGCGCCAGCAGCGCCTACTCTGGGGCCAACGTCCTGACTTTC
TRBJ1-3 . . TRBV7-6 CASRRGASGNTIYF TGTGCCTCGAGGCGGGGGGCCTCTGGAAACACCATATATTTT
TRBJ1-1 TRBD1 . TRBV18 CASSSQGAGVRTEAFF TGTGCCAGCTCATCCCAGGGGGCTGGGGTACGAACTGAAGCTTTCTTT
TRBJ2-7 . . TRBV5-8 CASSLAHSSDPYEQYF TGTGCCAGCAGCTTGGCCCACAGTTCGGATCCCTACGAGCAGTACTTC
TRBJ2-7 . . TRBV2 CASSVGRFYEQYF TGTGCCAGCAGTGTTGGGAGATTCTACGAGCAGTACTTC
TRBJ1-1 . . TRBV28 CASTPWGLNTEAFF TGTGCCAGCACCCCATGGGGCCTTAACACTGAAGCTTTCTTT
TRBJ2-7 TRBD2 . TRBV14 CASSQDLAGVYEQYF TGTGCCAGCAGCCAAGATCTAGCGGGAGTTTACGAGCAGTACTTC
TRBJ2-5 TRBD2 . TRBV5-4 CASSLKAGGLQETQYF TGTGCCAGCAGCTTGAAAGCGGGAGGTCTCCAAGAGACCCAGTACTTC
TRBJ2-3 . . TRBV18 CASSGASTDTQYF TGTGCCAGCTCTGGCGCTAGCACAGATACGCAGTATTTT
TRBJ2-7 TRBD2 . TRBV7-9 CASSLAGGPYEQYF TGTGCCAGCAGCCTAGCGGGAGGCCCCTACGAGCAGTACTTC
TRBJ2-1 TRBD2 once TRBV6-5 CASSSPGRAYNEQFF TGTGCCAGCAGTTCTCCCGGGAGGGCTTACAATGAGCAGTTCTTC
TRBJ2-7 TRBD1 . TRBV9 CASGGQDSYEQYF TGTGCCTCTGGGGGACAGGACTCCTACGAGCAGTACTTC
TRBJ2-7 . once TRBV14 CASSPGHPSYEQYF TGTGCCAGCAGCCCGGGACATCCATCCTACGAGCAGTACTTC
TRBJ2-1 TRBD1 . TRBV29-1 CSATRGRDEQFF TGCAGCGCCACCAGGGGGCGAGATGAGCAGTTCTTC
TRBJ1-5 TRBD1 . TRBV6-1 CASSVGQGASQPQHF TGTGCCAGCAGTGTGGGACAGGGGGCCAGTCAGCCCCAGCATTTT
TRBJ2-3 TRBD1 . TRBV5-1 CASSLDRGADTQYF TGCGCCAGCAGCCTCGACAGGGGGGCAGATACGCAGTATTTT
TRBJ2-1 TRBD2 . TRBV14 CASSQSLAVYNEQFF TGTGCCAGCAGCCAAAGTCTAGCGGTCTACAATGAGCAGTTCTTC
TRBJ2-7 TRBD2 . TRBV7-9 CASSWGGSQYEQYF TGTGCCAGCAGCTGGGGCGGGAGTCAATACGAGCAGTACTTC
TRBJ1-3 . once TRBV11-2 CASSLRGGASSGNTIYF TGTGCCAGCAGCTTACGTGGGGGCGCGAGCTCTGGAAACACCATATATTTT
TRBJ2-3 . . TRBV18 CASSPQSDTQYF TGTGCCAGCTCACCACAGTCAGATACGCAGTATTTT
TRBJ1-1 TRBD1 . TRBV6-1 CASRGTGMNTEAFF TGTGCCAGCAGGGGGACAGGGATGAACACTGAAGCTTTCTTT
TRBJ2-7 . . TRBV4-1 CASSYHGGDRGEQYF TGCGCCAGCAGCTACCATGGGGGAGACAGAGGCGAGCAGTACTTC
TRBJ1-1 . . TRBV18 CASSAGMVGTNTEAFF TGTGCCAGCTCTGCGGGAATGGTGGGAACGAACACTGAAGCTTTCTTT
TRBJ2-1 . . TRBV11-2 CASSLYRADGNEQFF TGTGCCAGCAGCCTATACAGGGCCGATGGGAATGAGCAGTTCTTC
TRBJ1-2 TRBD1 . TRBV5-4 CASSQDRGRTNYGYTF TGTGCCAGCAGCCAGGACAGGGGGCGAACTAACTATGGCTACACCTTC
TRBJ2-3 . . TRBV7-2 CASSSLNGRDSPDTQYF TGTGCCAGCAGCTCGCTGAATGGGCGGGATAGTCCAGATACGCAGTATTTT